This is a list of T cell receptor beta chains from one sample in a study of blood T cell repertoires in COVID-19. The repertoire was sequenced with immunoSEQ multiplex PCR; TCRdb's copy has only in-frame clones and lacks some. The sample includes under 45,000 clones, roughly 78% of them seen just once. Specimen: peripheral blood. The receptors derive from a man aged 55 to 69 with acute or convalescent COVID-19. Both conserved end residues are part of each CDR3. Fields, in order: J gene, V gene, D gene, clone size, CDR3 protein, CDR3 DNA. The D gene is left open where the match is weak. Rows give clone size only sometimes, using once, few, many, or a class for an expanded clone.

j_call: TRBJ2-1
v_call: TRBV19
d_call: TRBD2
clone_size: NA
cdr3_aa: CASIQAGGWEQFF
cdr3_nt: TGTGCCAGCATTCAGGCGGGAGGGTGGGAGCAGTTCTTC

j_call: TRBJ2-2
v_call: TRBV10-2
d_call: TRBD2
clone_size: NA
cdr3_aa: CASIGSGRAPNTGELFF
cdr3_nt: TGCGCCAGCATCGGCAGCGGGAGGGCCCCGAACACCGGGGAGCTGTTTTTT

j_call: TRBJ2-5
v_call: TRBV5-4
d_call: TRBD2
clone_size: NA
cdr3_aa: CASSLSGGQETQYF
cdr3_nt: TGTGCCAGCAGCTTGTCGGGAGGCCAAGAGACCCAGTACTTC

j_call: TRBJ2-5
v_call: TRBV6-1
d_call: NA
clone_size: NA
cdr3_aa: CASSEGPGEETQYF
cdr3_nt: TGTGCCAGCAGTGAAGGACCGGGGGAAGAGACCCAGTACTTC

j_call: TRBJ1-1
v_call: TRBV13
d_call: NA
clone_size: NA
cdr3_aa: CASSLGPEGNTEAFF
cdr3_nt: TGTGCCAGCAGCTTAGGCCCAGAGGGAAACACTGAAGCTTTCTTT

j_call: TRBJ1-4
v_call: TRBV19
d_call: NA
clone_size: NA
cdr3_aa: CASSGLDSATNEKLFF
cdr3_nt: TGTGCCAGTAGTGGATTGGACAGCGCAACTAATGAAAAACTGTTTTTT

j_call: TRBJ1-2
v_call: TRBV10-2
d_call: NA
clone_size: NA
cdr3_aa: CASSESLGQGNGYTF
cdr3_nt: TGCGCCAGCAGTGAGTCCCTAGGCCAGGGGAACGGCTACACCTTC

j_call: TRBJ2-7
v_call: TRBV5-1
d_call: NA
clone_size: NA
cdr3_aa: CASSSGSSGEQYF
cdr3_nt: TGCGCCAGCAGCTCCGGGTCCTCTGGCGAGCAGTACTTC

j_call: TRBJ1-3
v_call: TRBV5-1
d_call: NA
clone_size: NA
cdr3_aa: CASSLERSGNTIYF
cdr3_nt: TGCGCCAGCAGCTTGGAGAGATCTGGAAACACCATATATTTT

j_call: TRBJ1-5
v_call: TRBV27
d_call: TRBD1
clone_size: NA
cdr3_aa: CASSSSPGTGGNQPQHF
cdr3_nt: TGTGCCAGCAGTTCATCCCCCGGGACAGGGGGCAATCAGCCCCAGCATTTT

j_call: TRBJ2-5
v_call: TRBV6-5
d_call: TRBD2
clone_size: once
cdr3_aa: CASSPGLAGAETQYF
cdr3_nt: TGTGCCAGCAGTCCCGGACTAGCGGGAGCGGAGACCCAGTACTTC

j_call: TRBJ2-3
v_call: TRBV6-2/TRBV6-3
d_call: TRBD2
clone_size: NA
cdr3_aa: CASSPGTSGRKYTQYF
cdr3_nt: TGTGCCAGCAGCCCCGGGACTAGCGGGAGGAAGTATACGCAGTATTTT

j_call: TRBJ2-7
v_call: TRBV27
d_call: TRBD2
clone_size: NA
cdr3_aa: CASLVTSGSGYEQYF
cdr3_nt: TGTGCCAGCCTAGTTACCAGCGGGAGTGGCTACGAGCAGTACTTC

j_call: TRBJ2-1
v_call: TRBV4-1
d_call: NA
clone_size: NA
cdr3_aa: CASSQALRDSEQFF
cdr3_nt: TGCGCCAGCAGCCAAGCCCTAAGAGACAGCGAGCAGTTCTTC

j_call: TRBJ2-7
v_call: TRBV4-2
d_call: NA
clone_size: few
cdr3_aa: CASSQVHGSVDEQYF
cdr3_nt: TGTGCCAGCAGCCAAGTTCACGGGAGTGTCGACGAGCAGTACTTC

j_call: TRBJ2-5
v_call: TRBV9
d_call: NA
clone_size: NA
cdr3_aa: CASSVVGQTQETQYF
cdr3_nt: TGTGCCAGCAGCGTAGTAGGACAGACACAAGAGACCCAGTACTTC

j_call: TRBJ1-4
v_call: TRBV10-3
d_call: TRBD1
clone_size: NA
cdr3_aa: CAIRRQGGENEKLFF
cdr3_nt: TGTGCCATCAGGCGACAGGGGGGGGAAAATGAAAAACTGTTTTTT

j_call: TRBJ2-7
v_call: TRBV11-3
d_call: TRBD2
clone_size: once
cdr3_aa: CASSRPLSGSPTYEQYF
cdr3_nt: TGTGCCAGCAGCCGACCCCTTAGCGGGAGTCCAACCTACGAGCAGTACTTC

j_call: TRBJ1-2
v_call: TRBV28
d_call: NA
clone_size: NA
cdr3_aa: CASSVGQLYGYTF
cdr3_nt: TGTGCCAGCAGTGTTGGACAGCTCTATGGCTACACCTTC

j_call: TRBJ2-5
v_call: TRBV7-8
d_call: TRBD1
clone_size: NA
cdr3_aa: CASSPRDSQWETQYF
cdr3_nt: TGTGCCAGCAGCCCCCGGGACAGCCAGTGGGAGACCCAGTACTTC